The rows below give T cell receptor beta chains drawn from one sample of a study of beta chain features in type 1 diabetes. Produced via immunoSEQ multiplex PCR; TCRdb's table is partial and in-frame only. The repertoire consists of about 250,000 clones, with approximately 10% occurring once and the leading ten covering 0.017%. Sequenced: naive CD4+ T cells from blood. The receptor set was obtained from a man aged 30 to 45 with type 1 diabetes. The CDR3 runs from the conserved cysteine through the conserved F or W. Fields, in order: CDR3 protein, CDR3 DNA, D gene, V gene, J gene, CDR3 length, clone size. A D gene is named only where the DNA matches it firmly. Clone size, where shown, is once, few, many, or a class for clones that have expanded.

cdr3_aa: CASSAQEGTEAFF
cdr3_nt: TGTGCCAGCAGTGCACAGGAGGGCACTGAAGCTTTCTTT
d_call: NA
v_call: TRBV7-2
j_call: TRBJ1-1
cdr3_length: 13
clone_size: NA

cdr3_aa: CASSLYGNTIYF
cdr3_nt: TGTGCCAGCAGCCTCTATGGAAACACCATATATTTT
d_call: NA
v_call: TRBV5-4
j_call: TRBJ1-3
cdr3_length: 12
clone_size: few

cdr3_aa: CASSYGLASTGELFF
cdr3_nt: TGTGCCAGCAGCTACGGACTAGCAAGCACCGGGGAGCTGTTTTTT
d_call: TRBD2
v_call: TRBV7-6
j_call: TRBJ2-2
cdr3_length: 15
clone_size: NA

cdr3_aa: CASSLGTGSNSPLHF
cdr3_nt: TGTGCCAGCAGCTTAGGTACGGGGTCAAATTCACCCCTCCACTTT
d_call: NA
v_call: TRBV7-2
j_call: TRBJ1-6
cdr3_length: 15
clone_size: NA

cdr3_aa: CASSRDGLRQETQYF
cdr3_nt: TGTGCCAGCAGCCGCGACGGACTGAGGCAAGAGACCCAGTACTTC
d_call: NA
v_call: TRBV4-2
j_call: TRBJ2-5
cdr3_length: 15
clone_size: NA

cdr3_aa: CAWGTGSDTQYF
cdr3_nt: TGTGCCTGGGGTACAGGGTCAGATACGCAGTATTTT
d_call: NA
v_call: TRBV30
j_call: TRBJ2-3
cdr3_length: 12
clone_size: few

cdr3_aa: CASRADRGGSPLHF
cdr3_nt: TGTGCCAGCAGGGCCGACAGGGGGGGATCACCCCTCCACTTT
d_call: TRBD1
v_call: TRBV2
j_call: TRBJ1-6
cdr3_length: 14
clone_size: few

cdr3_aa: CSVAIYNEQFF
cdr3_nt: TGCAGCGTTGCTATATACAATGAGCAGTTCTTC
d_call: NA
v_call: TRBV29-1
j_call: TRBJ2-1
cdr3_length: 11
clone_size: NA

cdr3_aa: CASSLWYRDEQFF
cdr3_nt: TGTGCCAGCAGTTTATGGTACAGGGATGAGCAGTTCTTC
d_call: NA
v_call: TRBV27
j_call: TRBJ2-1
cdr3_length: 13
clone_size: NA

cdr3_aa: CASSLGDRDNSPLHF
cdr3_nt: TGTGCCAGCAGCTTAGGCGACAGGGATAATTCACCCCTCCACTTT
d_call: TRBD1
v_call: TRBV7-9
j_call: TRBJ1-6
cdr3_length: 15
clone_size: few

cdr3_aa: CASSPTPQHF
cdr3_nt: TGTGCCAGCAGCCCTACGCCCCAGCATTTT
d_call: NA
v_call: TRBV7-6
j_call: TRBJ1-5
cdr3_length: 10
clone_size: NA

cdr3_aa: CATSSGGDETQYF
cdr3_nt: TGTGCCACCTCTAGCGGGGGGGATGAGACCCAGTACTTC
d_call: TRBD2
v_call: TRBV10-3
j_call: TRBJ2-5
cdr3_length: 13
clone_size: few

cdr3_aa: CASSFYNYGYTF
cdr3_nt: TGTGCCAGCAGCTTCTATAACTATGGCTACACCTTC
d_call: NA
v_call: TRBV7-2
j_call: TRBJ1-2
cdr3_length: 12
clone_size: NA

cdr3_aa: CASSRTSGANTGELFF
cdr3_nt: TGCGCCAGCAGCAGGACTAGCGGGGCGAACACCGGGGAGCTGTTTTTT
d_call: TRBD2
v_call: TRBV5-1
j_call: TRBJ2-2
cdr3_length: 16
clone_size: NA

cdr3_aa: CASSQERDLLTYEQYF
cdr3_nt: TGTGCCAGCAGCCAAGAACGGGACTTACTTACCTACGAGCAGTACTTC
d_call: NA
v_call: TRBV4-2
j_call: TRBJ2-7
cdr3_length: 16
clone_size: NA

cdr3_aa: CSVRGDTDTQYF
cdr3_nt: TGCAGCGTCCGGGGAGACACAGATACGCAGTATTTT
d_call: NA
v_call: TRBV29-1
j_call: TRBJ2-3
cdr3_length: 12
clone_size: few

cdr3_aa: CSVEASGGVDTQYF
cdr3_nt: TGCAGCGTTGAAGCTAGCGGGGGCGTAGATACGCAGTATTTT
d_call: TRBD2
v_call: TRBV29-1
j_call: TRBJ2-3
cdr3_length: 14
clone_size: few

cdr3_aa: CASSYGKQNYEAFF
cdr3_nt: TGTGCCAGCAGCTACGGGAAACAGAACTATGAAGCTTTCTTT
d_call: NA
v_call: TRBV5-4
j_call: TRBJ1-1
cdr3_length: 14
clone_size: NA

cdr3_aa: CASSPGQGVTGELFF
cdr3_nt: TGTGCCAGCAGCCCGGGACAGGGGGTAACCGGGGAGCTGTTTTTT
d_call: TRBD1
v_call: TRBV11-1
j_call: TRBJ2-2
cdr3_length: 15
clone_size: NA

cdr3_aa: CASSPSLLQGYYEQYF
cdr3_nt: TGTGCCAGCAGCCCTAGCCTCTTACAGGGCTACTACGAGCAGTACTTC
d_call: NA
v_call: TRBV27
j_call: TRBJ2-7
cdr3_length: 16
clone_size: few

cdr3_aa: CASSPSSYEQYF
cdr3_nt: TGTGCCAGCAGCCCGAGCTCCTACGAGCAGTACTTC
d_call: NA
v_call: TRBV11-2
j_call: TRBJ2-7
cdr3_length: 12
clone_size: few

cdr3_aa: CASSLRRGGEGQETQYF
cdr3_nt: TGTGCCAGCAGCCTTCGACGGGGGGGCGAAGGTCAAGAGACCCAGTACTTC
d_call: TRBD2
v_call: TRBV11-2
j_call: TRBJ2-5
cdr3_length: 17
clone_size: NA

cdr3_aa: CAWSVQGEQPQHF
cdr3_nt: TGTGCCTGGAGTGTACAGGGCGAACAGCCCCAGCATTTT
d_call: NA
v_call: TRBV30
j_call: TRBJ1-5
cdr3_length: 13
clone_size: NA

cdr3_aa: CASSTGQGSYEQYF
cdr3_nt: TGTGCCAGTAGTACGGGACAGGGTTCCTACGAGCAGTACTTC
d_call: TRBD1
v_call: TRBV19
j_call: TRBJ2-7
cdr3_length: 14
clone_size: NA

cdr3_aa: CASSLPGGRRNEQFF
cdr3_nt: TGTGCCAGCAGTTTACCCGGGGGGCGGCGCAATGAGCAGTTCTTC
d_call: NA
v_call: TRBV11-1
j_call: TRBJ2-1
cdr3_length: 15
clone_size: NA

cdr3_aa: CASRAQGSVSGANVLTF
cdr3_nt: TGCGCCAGCCGCGCACAGGGGAGTGTATCTGGGGCCAACGTCCTGACTTTC
d_call: TRBD1
v_call: TRBV4-1
j_call: TRBJ2-6
cdr3_length: 17
clone_size: once

cdr3_aa: CATSRDRQGRSYEQYF
cdr3_nt: TGTGCCACCAGCAGAGATAGACAGGGTAGGTCCTACGAGCAGTACTTC
d_call: TRBD1
v_call: TRBV15
j_call: TRBJ2-7
cdr3_length: 16
clone_size: NA